Given below is one TCR beta chain in context. Antigen unknown. Only in-frame clones appear in the TCRdb table, and some are missing; sequencing was by immunoSEQ multiplex PCR. Of roughly 80,000 clones in the sample, about 86% are singletons; the top ten hold roughly 20%. The sample's time point: blood 2 weeks post-SBRT. As to treatment: 15 Gy SBRT to primary tumor, nephrectomy 4 weeks later. These data are taken from a study of radiation and T cells in renal cell carcinoma. Study findings and constraints: Top tumor clonotypes rose in blood 2 weeks post-radiation, then contracted.

This clonotype originated in a woman between 45 and 65 years old with renal cell carcinoma. The sample in question was blood, obtained from a patient whose treatment included radiotherapy and nephrectomy.

The CDR3 spells CASSTTHTEAFF. CDR3 DNA: TGTGCCAGCTCGACGACACACACTGAAGCTTTCTTT. The chain has TRBV28 and TRBJ1-1; no reliable D call. CDR1 and CDR2 from the germline V gene are MDHEN and SYDVKM. CDR3 length: 12 residues. Trimming shortened V by 8 bases and J by 3 bases, and 10 bases separated the two germline ends.